The text below deals with one T cell receptor beta chain. Its specificity is unknown. Healthy bone marrow donors made up the cohort. This sample is drawn from a study of cytomegalovirus exposure and HLA in healthy donors. Findings and caveats of the study: Among CMV-associated TCR beta chains, most appeared HLA-restricted in a later analysis. For most subjects, TCR beta sequences were reported to predict HLA-A and HLA-B alleles with accuracy.

CDR3 length equals 15 residues. Germline V lookup: CDR1 SEHNR, CDR2 FQNEAQ (reference sequence). After removal of 5 bases from V and 5 bases from J, the junction contained 7 bases not matched to a gene. It was with 60 Vbeta and 13 Jbeta primers that the PCR ran. Sequencing used immunoSEQ multiplex PCR; TCRdb keeps in-frame clones, though not all of them. Among tens of thousands of clones listed, around 59% were seen once. The sample consisted of PBMCs. The J gene is TRBJ1-5, the V gene TRBV7-9; TRBD1 aligns across 9 bases. This clonotype was obtained from a human donor in good health. CDR3 amino acids: CASSETGTGYQPQHF. CDR3 coding DNA: TGTGCCAGCAGCGAGACCGGGACAGGGTATCAGCCCCAGCATTTT.